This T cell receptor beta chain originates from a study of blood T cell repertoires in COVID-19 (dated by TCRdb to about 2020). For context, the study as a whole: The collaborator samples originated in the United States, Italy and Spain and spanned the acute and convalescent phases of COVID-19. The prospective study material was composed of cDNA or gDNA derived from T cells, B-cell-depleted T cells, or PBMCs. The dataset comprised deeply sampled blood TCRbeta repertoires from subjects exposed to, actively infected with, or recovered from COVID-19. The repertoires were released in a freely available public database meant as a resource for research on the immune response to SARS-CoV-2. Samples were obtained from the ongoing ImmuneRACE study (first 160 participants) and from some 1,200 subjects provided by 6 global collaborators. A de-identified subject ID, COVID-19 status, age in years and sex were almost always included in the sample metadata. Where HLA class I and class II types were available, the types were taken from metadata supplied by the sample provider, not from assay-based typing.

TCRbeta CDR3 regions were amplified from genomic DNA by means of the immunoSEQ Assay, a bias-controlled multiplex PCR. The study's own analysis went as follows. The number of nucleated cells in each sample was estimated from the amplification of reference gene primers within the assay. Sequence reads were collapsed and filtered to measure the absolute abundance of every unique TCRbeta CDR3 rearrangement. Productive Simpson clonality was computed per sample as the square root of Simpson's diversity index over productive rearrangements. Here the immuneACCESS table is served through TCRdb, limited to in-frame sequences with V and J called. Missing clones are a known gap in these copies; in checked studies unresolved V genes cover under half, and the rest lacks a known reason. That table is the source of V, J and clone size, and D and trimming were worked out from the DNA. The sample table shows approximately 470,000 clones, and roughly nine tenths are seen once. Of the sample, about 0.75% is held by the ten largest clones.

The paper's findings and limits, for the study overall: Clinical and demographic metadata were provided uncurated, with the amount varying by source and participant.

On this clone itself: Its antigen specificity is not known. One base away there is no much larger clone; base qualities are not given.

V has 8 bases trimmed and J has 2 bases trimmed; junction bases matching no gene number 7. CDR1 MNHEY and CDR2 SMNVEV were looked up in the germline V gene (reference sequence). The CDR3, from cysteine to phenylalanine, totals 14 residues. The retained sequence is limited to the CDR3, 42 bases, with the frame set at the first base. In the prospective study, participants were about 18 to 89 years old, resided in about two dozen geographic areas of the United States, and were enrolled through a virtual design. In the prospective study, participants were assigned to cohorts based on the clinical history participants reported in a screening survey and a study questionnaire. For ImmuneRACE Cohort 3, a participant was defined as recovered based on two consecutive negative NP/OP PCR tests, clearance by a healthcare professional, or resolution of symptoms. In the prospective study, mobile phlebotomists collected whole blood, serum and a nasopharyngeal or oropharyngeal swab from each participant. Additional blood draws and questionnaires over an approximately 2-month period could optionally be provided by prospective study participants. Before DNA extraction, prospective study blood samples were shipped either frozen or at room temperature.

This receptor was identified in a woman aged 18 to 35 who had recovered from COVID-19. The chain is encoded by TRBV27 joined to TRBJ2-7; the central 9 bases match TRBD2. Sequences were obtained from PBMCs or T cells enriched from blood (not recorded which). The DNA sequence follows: TGTGCCAGCTTAGCGGGGGCCGGGGCCTACGAGCAGTACTTC. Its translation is CASLAGAGAYEQYF.